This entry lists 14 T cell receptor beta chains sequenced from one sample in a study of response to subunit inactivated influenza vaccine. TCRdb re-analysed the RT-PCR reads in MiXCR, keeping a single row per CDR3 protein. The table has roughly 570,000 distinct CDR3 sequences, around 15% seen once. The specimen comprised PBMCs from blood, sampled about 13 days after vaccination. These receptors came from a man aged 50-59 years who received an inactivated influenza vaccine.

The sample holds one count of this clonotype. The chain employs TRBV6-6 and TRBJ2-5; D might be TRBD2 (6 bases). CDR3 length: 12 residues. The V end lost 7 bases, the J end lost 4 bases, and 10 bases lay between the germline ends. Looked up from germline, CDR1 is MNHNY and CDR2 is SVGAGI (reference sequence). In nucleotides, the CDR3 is TGTGCCAGCACAGCCGGGGGAGAGACCCAGTACTTC. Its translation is CASTAGGETQYF.

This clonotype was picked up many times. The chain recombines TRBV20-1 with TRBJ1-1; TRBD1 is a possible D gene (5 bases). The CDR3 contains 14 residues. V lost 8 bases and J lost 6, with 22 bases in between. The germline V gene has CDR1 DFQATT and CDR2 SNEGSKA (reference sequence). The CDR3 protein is CSSKRRGMAAEAFF. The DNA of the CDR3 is TGCAGTTCGAAAAGAAGGGGAATGGCCGCTGAAGCTTTCTTT.

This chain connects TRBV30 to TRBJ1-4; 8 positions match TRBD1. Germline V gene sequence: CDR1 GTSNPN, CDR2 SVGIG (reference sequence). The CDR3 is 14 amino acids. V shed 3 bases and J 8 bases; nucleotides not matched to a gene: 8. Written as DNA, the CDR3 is TGTGCCTGGAGCGACAGGGGCCATGGGGAAAAACTGTTTTTT. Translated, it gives CAWSDRGHGEKLFF.

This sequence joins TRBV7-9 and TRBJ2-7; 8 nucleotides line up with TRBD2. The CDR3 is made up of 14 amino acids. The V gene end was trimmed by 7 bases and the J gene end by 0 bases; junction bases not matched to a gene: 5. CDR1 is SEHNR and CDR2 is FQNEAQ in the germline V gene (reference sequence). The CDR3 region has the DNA TGTGCCAGCACGACAGCGGGGGCCTCCTACGAGCAGTACTTC. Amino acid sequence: CASTTAGASYEQYF.

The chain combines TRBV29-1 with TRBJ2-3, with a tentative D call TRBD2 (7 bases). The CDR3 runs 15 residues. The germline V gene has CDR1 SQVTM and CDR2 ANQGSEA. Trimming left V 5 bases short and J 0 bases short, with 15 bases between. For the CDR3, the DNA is TGCAGCGTTAGGGGGGGGGTGCGGAGCACAGATACGCAGTATTTT. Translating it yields CSVRGGVRSTDTQYF.

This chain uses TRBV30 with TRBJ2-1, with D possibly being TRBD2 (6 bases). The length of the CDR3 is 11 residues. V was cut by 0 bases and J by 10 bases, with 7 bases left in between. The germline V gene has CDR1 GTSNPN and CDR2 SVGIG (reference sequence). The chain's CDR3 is CAWSVLAEQFF. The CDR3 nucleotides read TGTGCCTGGAGTGTACTAGCCGAGCAGTTCTTC. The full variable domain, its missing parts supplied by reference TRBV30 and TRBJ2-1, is SQTIHQWPATLVQPVGSPLSLECTVEGTSNPNLYWYRQAAGRGLQLLFYSVGIGQISSEVPQNLSASRPQDRQFILSSKKLLLSDSGFYLCAWSVLAEQFFGPGTRLTVL.

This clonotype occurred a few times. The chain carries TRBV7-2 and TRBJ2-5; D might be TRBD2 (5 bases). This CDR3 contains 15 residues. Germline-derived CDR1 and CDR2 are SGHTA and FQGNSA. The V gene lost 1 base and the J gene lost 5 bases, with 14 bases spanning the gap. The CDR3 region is CASSLGARVGETQYF. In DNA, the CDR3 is TGTGCCAGCAGCTTAGGGGCGAGGGTCGGGGAGACCCAGTACTTC.

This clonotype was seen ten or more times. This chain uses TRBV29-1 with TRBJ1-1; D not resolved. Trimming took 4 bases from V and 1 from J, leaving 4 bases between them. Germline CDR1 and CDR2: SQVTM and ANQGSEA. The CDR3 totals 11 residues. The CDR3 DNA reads TGCAGCGTTGGAGCGAACACTGAAGCTTTCTTT. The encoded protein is CSVGANTEAFF.

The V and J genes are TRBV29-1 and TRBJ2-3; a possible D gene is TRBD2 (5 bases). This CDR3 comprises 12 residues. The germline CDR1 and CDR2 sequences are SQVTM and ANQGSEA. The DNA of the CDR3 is TGCAGTGAATCTCTACTAGCAGATACGCAGTATTTT. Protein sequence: CSESLLADTQYF.

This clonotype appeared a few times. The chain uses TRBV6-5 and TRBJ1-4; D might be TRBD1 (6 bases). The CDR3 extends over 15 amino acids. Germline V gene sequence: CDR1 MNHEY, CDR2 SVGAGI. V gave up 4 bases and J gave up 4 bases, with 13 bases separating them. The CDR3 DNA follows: TGTGCCAGCAGTTCAGGACAGACTAATAATGAAAAACTGTTTTTT. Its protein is CASSSGQTNNEKLFF.

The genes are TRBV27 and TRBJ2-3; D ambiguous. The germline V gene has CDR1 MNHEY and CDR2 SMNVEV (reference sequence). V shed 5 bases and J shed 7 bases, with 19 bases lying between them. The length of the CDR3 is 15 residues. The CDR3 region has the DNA TGTGCCAGCAGTGCCGCTAGGTGGGGTCCGAATACGCAGTATTTT. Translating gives CASSAARWGPNTQYF.

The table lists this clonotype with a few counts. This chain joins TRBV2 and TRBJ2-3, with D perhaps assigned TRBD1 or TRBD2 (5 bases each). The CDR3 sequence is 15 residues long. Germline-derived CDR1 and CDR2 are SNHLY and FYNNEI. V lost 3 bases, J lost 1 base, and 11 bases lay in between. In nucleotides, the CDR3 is TGTGCCAGCAGTGAGGGGACCCTGCGCACAGATACGCAGTATTTT. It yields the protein CASSEGTLRTDTQYF.

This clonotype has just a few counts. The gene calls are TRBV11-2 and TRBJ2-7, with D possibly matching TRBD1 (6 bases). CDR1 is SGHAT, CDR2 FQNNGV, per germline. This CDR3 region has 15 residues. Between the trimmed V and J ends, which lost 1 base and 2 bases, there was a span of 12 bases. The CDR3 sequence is CASSLGVGTPYEQYF. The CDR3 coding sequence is TGTGCCAGCAGCTTAGGGGTAGGGACACCCTACGAGCAGTACTTC.

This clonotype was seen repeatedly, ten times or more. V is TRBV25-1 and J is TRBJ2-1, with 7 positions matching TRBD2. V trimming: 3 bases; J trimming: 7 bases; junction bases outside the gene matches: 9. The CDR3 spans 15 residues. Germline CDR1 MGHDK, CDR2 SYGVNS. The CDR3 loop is CASSDLAVLGNEQFF. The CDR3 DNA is TGTGCCAGCAGTGATCTAGCGGTTCTAGGGAATGAGCAGTTCTTC.